These 27 T cell receptor beta chains were sequenced from one sample in a study of blood T cells in healthy people across ages. Primed by a sample-barcoded 5' primer and a J-beta primer mix, a second PCR proceeded for about 6 to 11 cycles. TCRdb independently ran MiXCR on the 5' RACE reads; one entry per CDR3 protein. The data contain some 710,000 distinct CDR3 sequences, 22% of them seen just once; the ten biggest clones take up 22%. The sample comprised blood. The receptors here all came from a man aged 70-80 years in good health.

This clonotype was detected a few times. V is TRBV27 and J is TRBJ1-4; 7 bases line up with TRBD1. Germline V gene lookup returns CDR1 MNHEY and CDR2 SMNVEV (reference sequence). The CDR3 covers 13 residues. V lost 6 bases and J lost 7; bases outside the gene matches: 5. The CDR3 DNA reads as TGTGCCAGCAGCGATCGACAGGGTGAAAAACTGTTTTTT. Translating gives CASSDRQGEKLFF.

The gene calls are TRBV12-3 or TRBV12-4 and TRBJ2-3; TRBD2 agrees at 8 bases. With 5 bases clipped from V and 4 bases from J, the junction kept 11 bases outside the gene matches. The length of the CDR3 is 16 residues. In DNA, the CDR3 is TGTGCCAGCAGTCCCGCGTGGAGCGGGAGTTCAGATACGCAGTATTTT. Its protein product is CASSPAWSGSSDTQYF.

This clonotype was recorded a few times. The CDR3 coding sequence is TGCAGTGCCCAACCCCCGGGGGGTAACACAGATACGCAGTATTTT. Translated, it gives CSAQPPGGNTDTQYF. This chain joins TRBV20-1 and TRBJ2-3, with 7 nucleotides matching TRBD2. This CDR3 is 15 amino acids long. Germline V gene sequence: CDR1 DFQATT, CDR2 SNEGSKA (reference sequence). J lost 2 bases, V lost 6 bases, and 11 bases had no gene match.

The J gene is TRBJ2-5, the V gene TRBV6-2 or TRBV6-3; the D gene is possibly TRBD1 (6 bases). This CDR3 comprises 13 residues. CDR1 is MNHEY, CDR2 SVGEGT, per germline. V lost 7 bases and J lost 5, with 14 bases in between. CDR3 coding DNA: TGTGCCAGCAAGGACAGTCCTGCGGAGACCCAGTACTTC. Protein product: CASKDSPAETQYF.

The sample holds a few counts of this clonotype. This rearrangement joins TRBV20-1 to TRBJ2-1; possibly TRBD1 for D (8 bases). The J call is in doubt because the DNA end fits TRBJ2-7 better. The CDR3 spans 15 residues. Germline loops: CDR1 DFQATT, CDR2 SNEGSKA (reference sequence). CDR3 coding DNA: TGCAGTGCAACCTCAGGGGGCGCGGGAGTTGGCGAGCAGTACGTC. Encoded protein: CSATSGGAGVGEQYV.

In this sample, this clonotype turned up a few times. The genes are TRBV28 and TRBJ2-7; D remains ambiguous. The CDR3 is made up of 11 amino acids. Trimming stripped 5 bases from V and 3 bases from J, with 5 bases between. Germline V gene data show CDR1 as MDHEN and CDR2 as SYDVKM. The CDR3 reads CASSEYYEQYV. In DNA, the CDR3 is TGTGCCAGCAGTGAGTACTACGAGCAGTACGTC.

J is TRBJ1-6 and V is TRBV9, with TRBD1 as a possible D gene (6 bases). V gave up 4 bases and J gave up 6 bases, with 14 bases separating them. CDR3 length equals 15 residues. Germline values: CDR1 SGDLS, CDR2 YYNGEE. The CDR3 nucleotides read TGTGCCAGCAGCTTAACCCAGGGGAGTAATTCACCCCTCCACTTT. It is translated as CASSLTQGSNSPLHF.

J is TRBJ2-5 and V is TRBV10-2; D gene ambiguous. The V gene's germline CDR1 is WSHSY and CDR2 SAAADI. The CDR3 totals 12 residues. V gave up 10 bases and J gave up 5 bases, with 14 bases separating them. CDR3 sequence (DNA): TGCGCCACCCAGAAAGGTTCGGAGACCCAGTACTTC. This codes for CATQKGSETQYF.

V and J are TRBV12-3 or TRBV12-4 and TRBJ1-1, with TRBD1 matching over 9 bases. CDR3 length: 15 residues. The V gene end was trimmed by 0 bases and the J gene end by 3 bases; junction bases not matched to a gene: 2. CDR3 sequence: CASSLAGTGYTEAFF. CDR3 DNA sequence: TGTGCCAGCAGTTTAGCCGGGACAGGGTACACTGAAGCTTTCTTT.

The J gene is TRBJ1-1, the V gene TRBV29-1; D not certain. CDR1 and CDR2 from the germline V gene are SQVTM and ANQGSEA. The V and J ends lost 4 bases and 1 base respectively, with 10 bases between them. The CDR3 totals 13 residues. CDR3 region: CSVGEPTNTEAFF. Here the CDR3 DNA reads TGCAGCGTTGGGGAACCAACGAACACTGAAGCTTTCTTT.

J is TRBJ2-5 and V is TRBV29-1, with 10 nucleotides matching TRBD1. Germline V lookup: CDR1 SQVTM, CDR2 ANQGSEA. V lost 6 bases, J lost 4 bases, and 5 bases stayed unmatched. The CDR3 is 13 residues long. The CDR3, as DNA: TGCAGCGTGGGACAGGGGACACGAGAGACCCAGTACTTC. Encoded protein: CSVGQGTRETQYF.

This clonotype has at least ten counts. This rearrangement joins TRBV14 to TRBJ2-7; 9 bases are shared with TRBD1. Germline loops: CDR1 SGHDN, CDR2 FVKESK. With V trimmed by 7 bases and J by 0 bases, 10 bases remained unmatched. This CDR3 has 16 residues. DNA for the CDR3: TGTGCCAGCATCTTCTCCAGGACAGGGGTCTCCTACGAGCAGTACGTC. Protein product: CASIFSRTGVSYEQYV.

The chain combines TRBV3-1 with TRBJ2-1; 12 positions agree with TRBD2. The CDR3 extends over 19 amino acids. The V and J ends lost 4 bases and 5 bases, in that order; junction bases with no gene match: 15. Germline values: CDR1 LGHDT, CDR2 YNNKEL (reference sequence). The CDR3 nucleotides are TGTGCCAGCAGCCTCCTTCCCGACCACCTAGCGGGGGGGAACAATGAGCAGTTCTTC. Amino acids: CASSLLPDHLAGGNNEQFF.

There are many counts of this clonotype. The rearrangement joins TRBV29-1 to TRBJ1-3; tentatively, D is TRBD1 (5 bases). Germline CDR1 reads SQVTM; CDR2 reads ANQGSEA. This CDR3 has 16 residues. Trimming shortened V by 3 bases and J by 5 bases, and 20 bases separated the two germline ends. CDR3 sequence reads: CSVEGSVRGGRNTIYF. In DNA, the CDR3 is TGCAGCGTTGAGGGGTCTGTTAGGGGAGGGAGAAACACCATATATTTT. Full variable domain (remainder filled in from reference TRBV29-1 and TRBJ1-3): SAVISQKPSRDICQRGTSLTIQCQVDSQVTMMFWYRQQPGQSLTLIATANQGSEATYESGFVIDKFPISRPNLTFSTLTVSNMSPEDSSIYLCSVEGSVRGGRNTIYFGEGSWLTVV.

The rearrangement joins TRBV5-1 to TRBJ2-1, with 13 bases aligning to TRBD2. The germline V gene encodes CDR1 SGHRS and CDR2 YFSETQ. The CDR3 sequence is 15 residues long. V gave up 0 bases and J gave up 9 bases; unmatched junction bases: 3. CDR3 in amino acids: CASSLETSGRIEQFF. The CDR3 DNA reads as TGCGCCAGCAGCTTGGAGACTAGCGGGAGGATTGAGCAGTTCTTC.

This chain uses TRBV28 with TRBJ2-7; 8 bases match TRBD2. This CDR3 contains 13 residues. Germline V gene sequence: CDR1 MDHEN, CDR2 SYDVKM. V dropped 8 bases and J dropped 0; count of bases not matched to a gene: 3. DNA for the CDR3: TGTGCCAGCGATAGCGGGACCTCCTACGAGCAGTACTTC. Translated: CASDSGTSYEQYF.

This clonotype appeared a few times. This chain uses TRBV12-3 or TRBV12-4 with TRBJ2-3; D uncertain. The CDR3 has 13 amino acids. V was pared by 6 bases and J by 0 bases, with 7 bases between. In DNA, the CDR3 is TGTGCCAGCAGCCAGCAGAGCACAGATACGCAGTATTTT. As protein: CASSQQSTDTQYF.

This clonotype came up a few times. V is TRBV14 and J is TRBJ2-1; 9 bases agree with TRBD1. Germline assignment: CDR1 SGHDN and CDR2 FVKESK. V trimming: 2 bases; J trimming: 6 bases; junction bases outside the gene matches: 8. This CDR3 is 16 amino acids long. As DNA, the CDR3 is TGTGCCAGCAGCCAACTCCGGGACAGGGTCGTCAATGAGCAGTTCTTC. As protein: CASSQLRDRVVNEQFF.

The V gene is TRBV6-5, the J gene TRBJ1-3; D might be TRBD1 (5 bases). Looked up from germline, CDR1 is MNHEY and CDR2 is SVGAGI. This CDR3 region has 14 residues. V lost 7 bases and J 0 bases, leaving 10 bases between the germline ends. The CDR3 DNA reads as TGTGCCAGCAAACGGGGGGTCTCTGGAAACACCATATATTTT. Translated: CASKRGVSGNTIYF.

This chain connects TRBV12-3 or TRBV12-4 to TRBJ1-1; weak D call: TRBD1 (6 bases). The CDR3 contains 13 residues. Trimming left V 8 bases short and J 4 bases short, with 14 bases between. CDR3 bases: TGTGCCAGCTACCCCAGGGGTCCCACTGAAGCTTTCTTT. It specifies CASYPRGPTEAFF.

The chain combines TRBV7-9 with TRBJ2-3; 9 nucleotides align to TRBD2. Germline V CDR1 and CDR2: SEHNR, FQNEAQ (reference sequence). This CDR3 has 17 amino acids. V shed 3 bases, J shed 6 bases, and the junction held 13 bases outside the gene matches. The chain's CDR3 is CASSFYLGTSQVDTQYF. Here the CDR3 DNA reads TGTGCCAGCAGCTTCTACTTAGGGACTAGCCAGGTGGATACGCAGTATTTT.

V usage is TRBV3-1 and J usage is TRBJ2-7; D gene unclear. The germline gives CDR1 LGHDT, CDR2 YNNKEL (reference sequence). V was cut by 1 base and J by 9 bases, with 16 bases left in between. This CDR3 has 14 amino acids. CDR3 loop: CASSQGVTSLGQYF. The CDR3 coding sequence is TGTGCCAGCAGCCAAGGGGTGACATCCCTTGGGCAGTACTTC.

In this sample, this clonotype turned up a few times. The rearrangement joins TRBV5-1 to TRBJ1-6, with TRBD1 identical over 7 bases. The junction had 7 bases not matched to a gene; V was cut back by 0 bases and J by 13 bases. Germline V gene sequence: CDR1 SGHRS, CDR2 YFSETQ. The CDR3 extends over 14 amino acids. The CDR3 sequence is CASSLGQGDGPLHF. The CDR3 DNA follows: TGCGCCAGCAGCTTGGGTCAGGGGGACGGGCCCCTCCACTTT.

This clonotype was counted only a few times. The V call is TRBV20-1, the J call TRBJ1-2; D gene uncertain. The CDR3 consists of 12 residues. Trimming shortened V by 6 bases and J by 8 bases, and 16 bases separated the two germline ends. Germline CDR1 reads DFQATT; CDR2 reads SNEGSKA (reference sequence). The CDR3: CSARRRTWGYTF. CDR3 sequence (DNA): TGCAGTGCCAGACGACGGACTTGGGGCTACACCTTC.

The chain links TRBV5-1 to TRBJ1-1, with 7 bases lining up with TRBD1. J lost 6 bases, V lost 4 bases, and 12 bases had no gene match. The CDR3 totals 15 residues. CDR1 is SGHRS and CDR2 is YFSETQ in the germline V gene. The CDR3 DNA reads as TGCGCCAGCAGCGACCCGACAGGGAGGGGGGCTGAAGCTTTCTTT. This encodes CASSDPTGRGAEAFF.

This clonotype was counted between two and nine times. The V call is TRBV4-3, the J call TRBJ2-4; D ambiguous. Looked up from germline, CDR1 is LGHNA and CDR2 is YSLEER. This CDR3 is built from 15 residues. Trimming removed 0 bases from V and 1 base from J, with 7 bases in between. CDR3: CASSQDWSAKNIQYF. The CDR3 bases are TGCGCCAGCAGCCAAGATTGGAGTGCCAAAAACATTCAGTACTTC.

This clonotype turned up a few times. The V gene is TRBV14, the J gene TRBJ2-3, with D possibly TRBD1 on 6 matching bases. The germline V gene has CDR1 SGHDN and CDR2 FVKESK. The germline V and J ends were trimmed by 4 bases and 4 bases, with 18 bases remaining between them. This CDR3 is built from 16 residues. The DNA for the CDR3 is TGTGCCAGCAGCCCACCGACAGGCAGCCGAGCAGATACGCAGTATTTT. Its protein product is CASSPPTGSRADTQYF.